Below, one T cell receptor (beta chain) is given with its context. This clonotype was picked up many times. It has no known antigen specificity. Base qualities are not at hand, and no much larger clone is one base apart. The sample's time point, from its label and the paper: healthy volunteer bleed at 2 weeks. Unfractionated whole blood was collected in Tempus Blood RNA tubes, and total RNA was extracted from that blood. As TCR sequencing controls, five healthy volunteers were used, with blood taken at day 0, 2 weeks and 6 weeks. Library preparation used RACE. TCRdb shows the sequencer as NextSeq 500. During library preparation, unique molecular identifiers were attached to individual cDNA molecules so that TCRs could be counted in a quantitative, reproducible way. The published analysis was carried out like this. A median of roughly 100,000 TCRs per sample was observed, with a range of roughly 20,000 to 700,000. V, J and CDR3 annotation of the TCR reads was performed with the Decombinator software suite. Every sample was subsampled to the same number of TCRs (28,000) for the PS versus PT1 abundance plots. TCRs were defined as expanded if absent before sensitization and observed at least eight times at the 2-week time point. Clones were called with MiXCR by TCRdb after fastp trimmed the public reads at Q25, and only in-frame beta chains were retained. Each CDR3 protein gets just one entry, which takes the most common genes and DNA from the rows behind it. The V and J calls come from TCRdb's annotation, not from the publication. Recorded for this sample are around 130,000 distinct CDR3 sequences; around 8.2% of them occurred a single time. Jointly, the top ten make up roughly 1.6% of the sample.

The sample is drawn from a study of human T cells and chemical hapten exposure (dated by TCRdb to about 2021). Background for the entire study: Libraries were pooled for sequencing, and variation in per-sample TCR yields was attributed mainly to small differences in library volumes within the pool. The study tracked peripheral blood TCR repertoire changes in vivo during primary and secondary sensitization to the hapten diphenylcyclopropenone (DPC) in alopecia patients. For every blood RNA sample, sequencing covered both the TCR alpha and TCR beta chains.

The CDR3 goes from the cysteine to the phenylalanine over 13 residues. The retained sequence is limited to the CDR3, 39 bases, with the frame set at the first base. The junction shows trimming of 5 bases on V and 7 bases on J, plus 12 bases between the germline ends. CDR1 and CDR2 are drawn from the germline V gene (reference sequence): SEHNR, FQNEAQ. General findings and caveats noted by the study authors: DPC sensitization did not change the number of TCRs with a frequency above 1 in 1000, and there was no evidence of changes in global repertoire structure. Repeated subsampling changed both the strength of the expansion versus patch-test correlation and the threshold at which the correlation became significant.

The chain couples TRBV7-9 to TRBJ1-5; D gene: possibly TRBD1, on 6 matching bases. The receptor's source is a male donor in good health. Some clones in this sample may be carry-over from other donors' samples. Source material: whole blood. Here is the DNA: TGTGCCAGCAGCCTAGGGGGAGGGCAGCCCCAGCATTTT. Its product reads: CASSLGGGQPQHF.